This T cell receptor (beta chain) was identified in a study of CD8 T cells in ankylosing spondylitis. There are many counts of this clonotype. What it binds is not known. Quantitative 5'-RACE with molecular barcodes generated TCR beta libraries. TCRdb redid the calling of the 5' RACE reads with MiXCR, one entry per CDR3 protein. The data contain 500,000 or so distinct CDR3 sequences, roughly 5.2% of them singletons. General study points: A TCR beta motif of eight highly homologous variants appeared characteristic of ankylosing spondylitis blood. Reported data indicate significant enrichment of disease-linked clones within matched ankylosing spondylitis synovial fluid. Disease-associated clones were CD8+ and fairly uncommon in peripheral blood.

Germline CDR1 and CDR2: SGHTA and FQGNSA. CDR3 length: 14 residues. The V gene end was trimmed by 3 bases and the J gene end by 6 bases; junction bases not matched to a gene: 5. This chain uses TRBV7-2 with TRBJ2-1; 7 bases line up with TRBD1. The specimen was blood, either unsorted or a sorted T cell fraction (not recorded which). This receptor was obtained from a male donor with ankylosing spondylitis. The chain's CDR3 is CASSFSRDSNEQFF. CDR3 in DNA: TGTGCCAGCAGCTTCTCCCGGGACAGCAATGAGCAGTTCTTC.